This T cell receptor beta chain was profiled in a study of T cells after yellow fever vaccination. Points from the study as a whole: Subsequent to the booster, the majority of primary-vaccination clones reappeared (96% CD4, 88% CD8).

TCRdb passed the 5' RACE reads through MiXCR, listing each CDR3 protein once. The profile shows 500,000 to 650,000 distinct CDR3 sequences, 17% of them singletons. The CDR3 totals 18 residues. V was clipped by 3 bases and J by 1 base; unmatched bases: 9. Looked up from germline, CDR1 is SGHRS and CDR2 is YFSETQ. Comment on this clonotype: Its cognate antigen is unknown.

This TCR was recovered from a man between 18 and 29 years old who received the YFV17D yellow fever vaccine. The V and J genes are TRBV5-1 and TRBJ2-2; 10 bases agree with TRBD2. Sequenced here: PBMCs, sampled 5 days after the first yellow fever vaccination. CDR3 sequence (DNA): TGCGCCAGCAGCTGGGCCTCTAGCGGGGGAGAGAACACCGGGGAGCTGTTTTTT. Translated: CASSWASSGGENTGELFF.